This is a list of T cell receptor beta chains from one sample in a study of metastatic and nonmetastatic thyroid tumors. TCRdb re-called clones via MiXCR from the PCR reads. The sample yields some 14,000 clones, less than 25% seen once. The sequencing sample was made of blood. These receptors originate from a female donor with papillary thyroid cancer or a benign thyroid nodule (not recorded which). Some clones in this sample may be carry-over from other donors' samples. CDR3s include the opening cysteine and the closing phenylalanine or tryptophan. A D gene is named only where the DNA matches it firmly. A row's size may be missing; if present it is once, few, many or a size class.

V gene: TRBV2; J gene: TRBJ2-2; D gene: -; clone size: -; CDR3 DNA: TGTGCCAGCAGGCAGGGGAACACCGGGGAGCTGTTTTTT; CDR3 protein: CASRQGNTGELFF
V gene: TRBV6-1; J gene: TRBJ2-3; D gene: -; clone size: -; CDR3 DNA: TGTGCCAGCAGTGAAGCGGCAGGGAACACAGATACGCAGTATTTT; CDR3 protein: CASSEAAGNTDTQYF
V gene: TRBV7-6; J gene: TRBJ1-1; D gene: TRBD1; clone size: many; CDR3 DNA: TGTGCCAGCAGCTCCCTCGACAGGGAGCGTATGAACACTGAAGCTTTCTTT; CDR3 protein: CASSSLDRERMNTEAFF
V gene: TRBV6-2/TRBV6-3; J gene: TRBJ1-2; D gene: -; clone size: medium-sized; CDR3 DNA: TGTGCCAGCAGTTACTCGCGGGGGGCCCATGGCTACACCTTC; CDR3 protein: CASSYSRGAHGYTF
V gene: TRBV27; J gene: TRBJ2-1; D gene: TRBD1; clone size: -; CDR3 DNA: TGTGCCAGCAGTTTATCTAGGGGGCTTTTGAATGAGCAGTTCTTC; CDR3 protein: CASSLSRGLLNEQFF
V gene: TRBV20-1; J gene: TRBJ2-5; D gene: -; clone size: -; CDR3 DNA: TGCAGTGCTAGGGGGGCGGAAGAGACCCAGTACTTC; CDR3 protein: CSARGAEETQYF
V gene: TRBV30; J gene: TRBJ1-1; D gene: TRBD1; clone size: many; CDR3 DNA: TGTGCCTGGAGTGCAGGGACAGGGGCGACTGAAGCTTTCTTT; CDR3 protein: CAWSAGTGATEAFF
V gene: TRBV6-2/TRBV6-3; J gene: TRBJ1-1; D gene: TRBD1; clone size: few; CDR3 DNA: TGTGCCAGCAGGCCGGGACAGACGAACACTGAAGCTTTCTTT; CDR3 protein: CASRPGQTNTEAFF
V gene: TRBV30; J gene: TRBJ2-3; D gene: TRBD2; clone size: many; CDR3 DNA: TGTGCCTGGAGGGCGGGGGGAACCACAGATACGCAGTATTTT; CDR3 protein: CAWRAGGTTDTQYF
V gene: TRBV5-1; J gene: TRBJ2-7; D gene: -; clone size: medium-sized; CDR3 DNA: TGCGCCAGCAGCTTGGCCTTGGGGGGTGGGACCTACGAGCAGTACTTC; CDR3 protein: CASSLALGGGTYEQYF
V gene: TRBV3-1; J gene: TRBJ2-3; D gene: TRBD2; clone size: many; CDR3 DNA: TGTGCCAGCAGCACCGGACTAGATGGCACAGATACGCAGTATTTT; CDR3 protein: CASSTGLDGTDTQYF
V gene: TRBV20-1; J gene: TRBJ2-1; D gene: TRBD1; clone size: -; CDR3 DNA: TGCAGTGGGGGGACAGTAGATTACTACAATGAGCAGTTCTTC; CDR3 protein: CSGGTVDYYNEQFF
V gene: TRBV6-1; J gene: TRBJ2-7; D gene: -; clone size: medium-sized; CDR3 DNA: TGTGCCAGCAGCCCCCCGACAGCCTCCTACGAGCAGTACTTC; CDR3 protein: CASSPPTASYEQYF
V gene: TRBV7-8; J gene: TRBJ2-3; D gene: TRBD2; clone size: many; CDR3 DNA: TGTGCCAGCAGCCCATTGACTAGCGGGGGGGCAGATACGCAGTATTTT; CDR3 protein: CASSPLTSGGADTQYF
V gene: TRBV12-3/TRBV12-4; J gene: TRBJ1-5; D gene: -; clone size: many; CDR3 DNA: TGTGCCAGCACGGGGAACCGTGGCAATCAGCCCCAGCATTTT; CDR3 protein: CASTGNRGNQPQHF
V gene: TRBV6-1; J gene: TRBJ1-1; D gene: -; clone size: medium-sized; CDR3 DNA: TGTGCCAGCAGTGAAGCGCTTGCAGCTTTCTTT; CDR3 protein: CASSEALAAFF
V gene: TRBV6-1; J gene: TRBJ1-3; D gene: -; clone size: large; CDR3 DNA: TGTGCCAGCAGTGAAACCCAGGGAAACACCATATATTTT; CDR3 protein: CASSETQGNTIYF
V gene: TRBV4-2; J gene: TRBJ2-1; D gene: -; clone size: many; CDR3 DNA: TGTGCCAGCAGCCCGCGAGAACTAGGATTCGATGAGCAGTTCTTC; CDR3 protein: CASSPRELGFDEQFF
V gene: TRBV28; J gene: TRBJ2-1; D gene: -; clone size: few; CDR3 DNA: TGTGCCAGCAGTTCATCAACTGGGAGAGGGGGGAATGAGCAGTTCTTC; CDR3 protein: CASSSSTGRGGNEQFF
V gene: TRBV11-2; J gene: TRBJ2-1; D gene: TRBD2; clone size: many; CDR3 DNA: TGTGCCAGCAGCTTAGGGGCGGGAGGTAGGAATGAGCAGTTCTTC; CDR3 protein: CASSLGAGGRNEQFF
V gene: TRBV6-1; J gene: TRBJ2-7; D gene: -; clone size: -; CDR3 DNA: TGTGCCAGCATGGAGGCCGATGAACAGTACTTC; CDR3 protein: CASMEADEQYF
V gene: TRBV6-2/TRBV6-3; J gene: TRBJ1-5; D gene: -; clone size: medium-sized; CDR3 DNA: TGTGCCAGCAGTTACCTGGCAGGGCAACAGCCCCAGCATTTT; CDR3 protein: CASSYLAGQQPQHF
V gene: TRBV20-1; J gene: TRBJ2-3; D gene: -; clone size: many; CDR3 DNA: TGCAGTTATCCGGGGCAGCTAGATACGCAGTATTTT; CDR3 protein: CSYPGQLDTQYF
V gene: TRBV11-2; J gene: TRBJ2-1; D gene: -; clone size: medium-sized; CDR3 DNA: TGTGCCAGCAGCCTGGCTAGCCTCAATGAGCAGTTCTTC; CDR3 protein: CASSLASLNEQFF
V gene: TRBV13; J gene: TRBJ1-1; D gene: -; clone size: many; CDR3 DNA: TGTGCCAGCAGCTTCCCGACAGGAAGTCAGAACACTGAAGCTTTCTTT; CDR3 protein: CASSFPTGSQNTEAFF
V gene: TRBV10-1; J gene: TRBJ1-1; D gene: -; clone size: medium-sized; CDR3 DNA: TGCGCCAGCAGTGAGAGGGGAGTCACTGAAGCTTTCTTT; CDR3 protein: CASSERGVTEAFF
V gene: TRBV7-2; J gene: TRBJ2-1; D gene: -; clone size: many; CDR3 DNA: TGTGCCAGCAGCCGGATGAGGGGGGCCTACAATGAGCAGTTCTTC; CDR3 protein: CASSRMRGAYNEQFF
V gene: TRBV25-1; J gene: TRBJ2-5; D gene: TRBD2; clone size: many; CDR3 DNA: TGTGCCAGCAGTGAATTGGGCGGGAGGGCCGAGGAGACCCAGTACTTC; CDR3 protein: CASSELGGRAEETQYF
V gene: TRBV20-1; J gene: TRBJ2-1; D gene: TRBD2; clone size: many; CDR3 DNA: TGCAGTGCTAGAGATCGGGGGACTAGCGGGGGGAATGAGCAGTTCTTC; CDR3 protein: CSARDRGTSGGNEQFF
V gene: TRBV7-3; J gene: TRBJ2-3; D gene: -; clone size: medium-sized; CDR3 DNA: TGTGCCAGCAGCTACGTAGGGGATACGCAGTATTTT; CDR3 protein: CASSYVGDTQYF
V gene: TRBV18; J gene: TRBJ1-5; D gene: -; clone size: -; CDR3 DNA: TGTGCCAGCTCACCAAAGCCAGGGAGTAATTATCAGCCCCAGCATTTT; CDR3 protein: CASSPKPGSNYQPQHF
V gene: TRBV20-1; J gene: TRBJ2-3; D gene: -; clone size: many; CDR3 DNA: TGCAGTGCTCCCCGGGACCGAAGCACAGATACGCAGTATTTT; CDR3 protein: CSAPRDRSTDTQYF
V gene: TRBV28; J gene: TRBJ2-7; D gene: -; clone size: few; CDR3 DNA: TGTGCCAGCAGTCGTCACCCCGAAAACTACGAGCAGTACTTC; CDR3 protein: CASSRHPENYEQYF
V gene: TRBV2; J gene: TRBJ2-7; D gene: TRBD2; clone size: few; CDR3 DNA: TGTGCCAGCGATATTAGCGGGAGGTCTTCCTACGAGCAGTACTTC; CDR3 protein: CASDISGRSSYEQYF
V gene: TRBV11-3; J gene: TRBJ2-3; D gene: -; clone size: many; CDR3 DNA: TGTGCCAGCAGCTTAGGTCTGGAGCCCGATACGCAGTATTTT; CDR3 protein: CASSLGLEPDTQYF
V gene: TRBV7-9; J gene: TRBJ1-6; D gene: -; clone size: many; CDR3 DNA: TGTGCCAGCAGCCCGGGTAGCTCCTATAATTCACCCCTCCACTTT; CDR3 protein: CASSPGSSYNSPLHF
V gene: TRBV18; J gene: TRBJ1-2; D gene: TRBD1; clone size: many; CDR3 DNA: TGTGCCAGCTCCCTCGACAGGGGGGCTTCCTATGGCTACACCTTC; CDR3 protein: CASSLDRGASYGYTF
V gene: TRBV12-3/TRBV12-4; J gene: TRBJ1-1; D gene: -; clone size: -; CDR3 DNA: TGTGCCAGCAGCTCCAGTCCCGGGTCGGCTTTTTTGAACACCGAAGCTTTCTTT; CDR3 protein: CASSSSPGSAFLNTEAFF
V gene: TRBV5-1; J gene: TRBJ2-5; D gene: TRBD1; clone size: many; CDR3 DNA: TGCGCCAGCAGCTTGGGGACAGGCCAAGAGACCCAGTACTTC; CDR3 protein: CASSLGTGQETQYF
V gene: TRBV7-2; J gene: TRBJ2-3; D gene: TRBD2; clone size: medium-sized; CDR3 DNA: TGTGCCAGCAGCTTTACTAGCGGGAGTCGCGATACGCAGTATTTT; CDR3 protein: CASSFTSGSRDTQYF
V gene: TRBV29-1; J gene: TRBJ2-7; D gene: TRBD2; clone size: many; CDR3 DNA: TGCAGCGTACTAGCGGGATTTACCTACGAGCAGTACTTC; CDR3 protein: CSVLAGFTYEQYF
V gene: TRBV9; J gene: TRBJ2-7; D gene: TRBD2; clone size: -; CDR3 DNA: TGTGCCAGCAGCGGATCGACTAGCGGGAGCTACGAGCAGTACTTC; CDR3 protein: CASSGSTSGSYEQYF
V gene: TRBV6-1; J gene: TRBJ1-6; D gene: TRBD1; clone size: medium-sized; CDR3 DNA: TGTGCCAGCAGGCCTCGGACAGGAAGCGTGACACCCCTCCACTTT; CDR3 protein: CASRPRTGSVTPLHF
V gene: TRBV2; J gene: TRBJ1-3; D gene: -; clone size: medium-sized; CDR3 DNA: TGTGCCAGCAGTGTGGAGGGTCTCTCTGGAAACACCATATATTTT; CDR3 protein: CASSVEGLSGNTIYF
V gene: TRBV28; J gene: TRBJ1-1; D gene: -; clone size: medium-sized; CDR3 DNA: TGTGCCAGCAGTTTTTTGGGGGAGAACACTGAAGCTTTCTTT; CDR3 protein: CASSFLGENTEAFF
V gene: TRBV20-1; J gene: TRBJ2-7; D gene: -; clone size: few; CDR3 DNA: TGCAGTGCTAGAGATGTTCGGGGGCCATTGTACGAGCAGTACTTC; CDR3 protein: CSARDVRGPLYEQYF
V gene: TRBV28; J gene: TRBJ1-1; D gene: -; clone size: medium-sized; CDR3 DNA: TGTGCCAGCAGTGGTGGGGTAGAAGCTTTCTTT; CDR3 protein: CASSGGVEAFF
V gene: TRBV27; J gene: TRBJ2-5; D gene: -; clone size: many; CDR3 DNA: TGTGCCAGCAGTTTATGGGCTAGATCAGAGACCCAGTACTTC; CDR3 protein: CASSLWARSETQYF
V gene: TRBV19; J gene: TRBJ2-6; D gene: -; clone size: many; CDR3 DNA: TGTGCCAGTAGCCACACCCATAACTCTGGGGCCAACGTCCTGACTTTC; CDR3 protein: CASSHTHNSGANVLTF
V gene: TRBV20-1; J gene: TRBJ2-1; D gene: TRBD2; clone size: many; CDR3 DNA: TGCAGCGGAACCGGGACTATGAACGAGCAGTTCTTC; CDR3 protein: CSGTGTMNEQFF
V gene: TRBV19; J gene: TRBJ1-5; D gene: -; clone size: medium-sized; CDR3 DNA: TGTGCCAGTCGGGTCCACAATCAGCCCCAGCATTTT; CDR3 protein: CASRVHNQPQHF
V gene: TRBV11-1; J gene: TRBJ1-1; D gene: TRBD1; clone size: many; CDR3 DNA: TGTGCCAGCAGTTGGACAGGGGCTGAAGCTTTCTTT; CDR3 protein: CASSWTGAEAFF
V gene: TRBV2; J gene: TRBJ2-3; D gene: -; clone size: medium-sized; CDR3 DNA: TGTGCCAGCAGTGAGCAGCTAAGCACAGATACGCAGTATTTT; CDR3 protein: CASSEQLSTDTQYF
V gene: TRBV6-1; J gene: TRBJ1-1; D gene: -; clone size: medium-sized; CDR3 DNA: TGTGCCAGCAGGACCGGTCTTGAGTTAGGAAGTGGGGAAGCTTTCTTT; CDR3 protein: CASRTGLELGSGEAFF
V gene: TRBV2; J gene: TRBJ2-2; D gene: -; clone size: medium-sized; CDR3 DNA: TGTGCCAGCAGGGAGACAGGTGGGAACACCGGGGAGCTGTTTTTT; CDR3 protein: CASRETGGNTGELFF
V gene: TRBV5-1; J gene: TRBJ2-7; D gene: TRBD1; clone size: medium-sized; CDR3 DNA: TGCGCCAGCAGAATTGGACAGGGAAATGACGAGCAGTACTTC; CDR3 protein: CASRIGQGNDEQYF
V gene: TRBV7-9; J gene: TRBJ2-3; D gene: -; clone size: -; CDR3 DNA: TGTGCCAGCAGCTTAGTGGGTCCAGATACGCAGTATTTT; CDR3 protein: CASSLVGPDTQYF
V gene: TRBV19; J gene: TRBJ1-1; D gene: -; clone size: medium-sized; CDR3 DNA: TGTGCCAGTGCCAGACAGGTGAACACTGAAGCTTTCTTT; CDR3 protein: CASARQVNTEAFF
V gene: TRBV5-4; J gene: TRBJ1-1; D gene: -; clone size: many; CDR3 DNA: TGTGCCAGCAGCGGAATCACTGAAGCTTTCTTT; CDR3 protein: CASSGITEAFF
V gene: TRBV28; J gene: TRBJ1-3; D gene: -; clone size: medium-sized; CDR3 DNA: TGTGCCAGCAGCTGGGTGAACACCATATATTTT; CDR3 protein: CASSWVNTIYF